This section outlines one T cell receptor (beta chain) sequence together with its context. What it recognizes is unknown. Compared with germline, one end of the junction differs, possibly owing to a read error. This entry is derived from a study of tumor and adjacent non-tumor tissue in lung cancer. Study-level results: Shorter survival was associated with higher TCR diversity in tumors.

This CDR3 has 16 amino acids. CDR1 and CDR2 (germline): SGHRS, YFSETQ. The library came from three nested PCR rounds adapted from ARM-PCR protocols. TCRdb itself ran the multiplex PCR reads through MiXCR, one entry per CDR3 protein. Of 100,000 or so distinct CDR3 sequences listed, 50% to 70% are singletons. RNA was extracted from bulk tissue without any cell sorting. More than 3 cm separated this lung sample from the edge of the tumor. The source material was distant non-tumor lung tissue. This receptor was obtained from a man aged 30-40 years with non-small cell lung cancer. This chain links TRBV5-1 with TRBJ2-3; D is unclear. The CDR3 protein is CASSPSGSSSADTRYF. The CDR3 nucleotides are TGCGCCAGCAGCCCGTCTGGTTCGTCGAGTGCAGATACGCGGTATTTT.